Each of the 18 T cell receptor beta chains below was sequenced from the same sample in a study of long-term antiretroviral therapy in people with HIV (dated by TCRdb to between 2021 and 2022). The immunoSEQ hsTCRB v3.0 assay was used at survey level resolution to sequence the TRB variable region. TCRdb holds this immuneACCESS table with in-frame rearrangements only. Some clones are missing; in checked studies, unresolved V genes explain under half, and the rest has no known cause. The table for this sample lists 20,000 to 25,000 clones; approximately 88% of them were counted only once. The top ten clonotypes cover approximately 10% of the sample. The starting material was unsorted PBMCs, obtained 1.2 years after starting antiretroviral therapy. These receptor sequences come from a woman between 35 and 50 years old with HIV.

This clone was recorded once. The chain links TRBV27 to TRBJ2-5; tentative D call: TRBD1 (6 bases). Germline assignment: CDR1 MNHEY and CDR2 SMNVEV (reference sequence). The germline V and J ends were trimmed by 5 bases and 1 base, with 11 bases remaining between them. CDR3 size: 14 residues. CDR3 residues: CASSLQGLQETQYF. CDR3 sequence (DNA): TGTGCCAGCAGTCTACAGGGCCTCCAAGAGACCCAGTACTTC.

The chain combines TRBV5-1 with TRBJ1-5, with no clear D. The V end was cut by 3 bases, the J end by 5 bases, with 18 bases between. The CDR3 is 16 amino acids. The germline CDR1 and CDR2 sequences are SGHRS and YFSETQ. This CDR3 reads CASSSRLIQVYQPQHF. The CDR3 DNA reads as TGCGCCAGCAGCTCCCGGCTTATTCAGGTCTATCAGCCCCAGCATTTT. The full variable domain, in which reference TRBV5-1 and TRBJ1-5 provide the parts outside the CDR3, is KAGVTQTPRYLIKTRGQQVTLSCSPISGHRSVSWYQQTPGQGLQFLFEYFSETQRNKGNFPGRFSGRQFSNSRSEMNVSTLELGDSALYLCASSSRLIQVYQPQHFGDGTRLSIL.

This chain connects TRBV7-7 to TRBJ2-5; possibly TRBD1 or TRBD2 for D (5 bases each). Trimming pared 2 bases from V and 1 base from J, leaving 8 bases between. The germline V gene has CDR1 SSHAT and CDR2 FNYEAQ (reference sequence). The CDR3 is made up of 14 amino acids. CDR3 nucleotides: TGTGCCAGCAGCTTACAAGGGACCCAAGAGACCCAGTACTTC. Its protein product is CASSLQGTQETQYF.

This clone was observed a few times. The chain is built from TRBV4-1 and TRBJ1-2; a possible D gene is TRBD1 (5 bases). Germline loops: CDR1 MGHRA, CDR2 YSYEKL. The CDR3 consists of 14 residues. Trimming left V 1 base short and J 8 bases short, with 14 bases between. In DNA form, the CDR3 reads TGCGCCAGCAGCCAAGTCGCGGGGGTCCTAGGCTACACCTTC. The encoded protein is CASSQVAGVLGYTF.

This clone has only a few counts. The chain joins TRBV28 to TRBJ2-7, with no clear D. The CDR3 is made up of 13 amino acids. From germline, CDR1 is MDHEN and CDR2 SYDVKM. The V gene lost 2 bases and the J gene lost 3 bases, with 8 bases spanning the gap. The CDR3: CASSLGRSYEQYF. Written as DNA, the CDR3 is TGTGCCAGCAGTTTAGGTCGGAGCTACGAGCAGTACTTC.

The gene calls are TRBV27 and TRBJ2-5; the match to TRBD2 covers 15 bases. Germline V gives CDR1 MNHEY, CDR2 SMNVEV (reference sequence). V shed 4 bases and J 4 bases; nucleotides not matched to a gene: 1. This CDR3 region has 15 residues. The CDR3 sequence is CASSSGLAGGETQYF. The CDR3 nucleotides are TGTGCCAGCAGTTCGGGACTAGCGGGAGGAGAGACCCAGTACTTC.

The rearrangement joins TRBV19 to TRBJ2-5; D gene unclear. V was trimmed by 3 bases and J by 0 bases, leaving 5 bases between them. The V gene's germline CDR1 is LNHDA and CDR2 SQIVND (reference sequence). CDR3 length: 13 residues. CDR3 DNA: TGTGCCAGTAGTATCCGACACCAAGAGACCCAGTACTTC. This translates into CASSIRHQETQYF.

V gene TRBV6-5 combines with J gene TRBJ1-2; D is undetermined. The germline gives CDR1 MNHEY, CDR2 SVGAGI. Trimming removed 2 bases from V and 1 base from J, with 5 bases in between. The CDR3 contains 13 residues. DNA of the CDR3: TGTGCCAGCAGTTACGCAGATAACTATGGCTACACCTTC. Translation gives CASSYADNYGYTF.

The J gene is TRBJ1-5, the V gene TRBV5-6; D gene ambiguous. This CDR3 region has 15 residues. Germline CDR1 reads SGHDT; CDR2 reads YYEEEE. V was pared by 0 bases and J by 6 bases, with 13 bases between. The CDR3 region is CASSLAAGRTQPQHF. The CDR3 region has the DNA TGTGCCAGCAGCTTGGCGGCGGGCAGGACTCAGCCCCAGCATTTT.

The gene calls are TRBV5-4 and TRBJ2-7, with D perhaps TRBD1 or TRBD2 (5 bases each). This CDR3 is 13 amino acids long. Trimming removed 7 bases at V and 6 bases at J, with 17 bases between. Germline V gene lookup returns CDR1 SGHNT and CDR2 YYREEE (reference sequence). The chain's CDR3 is CASRDGGAVEQYF. CDR3 in DNA: TGTGCCAGCCGGGACGGTGGGGCAGTCGAGCAGTACTTC. Variable domain in full (rest from reference TRBV5-4 and TRBJ2-7): ETGVTQSPTHLIKTRGQQVTLRCSSQSGHNTVSWYQQALGQGPQFIFQYYREEENGRGNFPPRFSGLQFPNYSSELNVNALELDDSALYLCASRDGGAVEQYFGPGTRLTVT.

The CDR3 sequence is CASSTFTGEGEQFF. CDR3 nucleotide sequence: TGTGCCAGCAGTACCTTTACGGGGGAGGGTGAGCAGTTCTTC. The rearrangement links TRBV6-5 to TRBJ2-1; 7 nucleotides align to TRBD2. Germline CDR1 reads MNHEY; CDR2 reads SVGAGI. The ends lost 5 bases at V and 9 bases at J; junction bases unmatched: 10. The CDR3 contains 14 residues.

The chain couples TRBV6-1 to TRBJ2-7, with 13 bases fitting TRBD2. The CDR3 spans 15 residues. CDR1 and CDR2 (germline): MNHNS, SASEGT. The V gene end was trimmed by 5 bases and the J gene end by 5 bases; junction bases not matched to a gene: 6. The CDR3 DNA is TGTGCCAGCAGTTTTGGACTAGCGGGAGAAGACGAGCAGTACTTC. This translates into CASSFGLAGEDEQYF.

The chain carries TRBV27 and TRBJ1-5; TRBD1 matches 8 bases. The V gene end was trimmed by 6 bases and the J gene end by 2 bases; junction bases not matched to a gene: 3. The CDR3 spans 14 residues. The germline CDR1 and CDR2 sequences are MNHEY and SMNVEV (reference sequence). Here the CDR3 reads CASRADRGNQPQHF. CDR3 sequence (DNA): TGTGCCAGCAGAGCGGACAGGGGCAATCAGCCCCAGCATTTT.

The chain recombines TRBV18 with TRBJ2-5; D not resolved. V was shortened by 2 bases and J by 5 bases, with 6 bases between the two germline ends. Germline V CDR1 and CDR2: KGHSH, LQKENI. CDR3 length: 12 amino acids. CDR3 coding DNA: TGTGCCAGCTCACCAGTCTGGGAGACCCAGTACTTC. It is translated as CASSPVWETQYF.

This chain uses TRBV7-2 with TRBJ2-7; D is uncertain. CDR1 and CDR2 (germline): SGHTA, FQGNSA. The CDR3 contains 12 residues. V shed 5 bases and J shed 4 bases, with 9 bases lying between them. The CDR3, as DNA: TGTGCCAGCAGCCCCCCTCTATACGAGCAGTACTTC. Amino acid sequence: CASSPPLYEQYF.

In its sample, this clone was seen once. V is TRBV9 and J is TRBJ2-5; no firm D call. The V gene lost 3 bases and the J gene lost 8 bases, with 17 bases spanning the gap. Looked up from germline, CDR1 is SGDLS and CDR2 is YYNGEE. CDR3 length: 14 amino acids. The CDR3 here is CASSGDRPENTQYF. CDR3 coding DNA: TGTGCCAGCAGCGGAGATCGACCAGAGAATACCCAGTACTTC.

This clone was counted only a few times. The chain is built from TRBV4-1 and TRBJ2-7, with 11 positions matching TRBD2. Looked up from germline, CDR1 is MGHRA and CDR2 is YSYEKL. The ends lost 1 base at V and 3 bases at J; junction bases unmatched: 5. The CDR3 has 16 residues. Written as DNA, the CDR3 is TGCGCCAGCAGCCAAGCGGCGGGACTAGCGGTCTACGAGCAGTACTTC. This encodes CASSQAAGLAVYEQYF.

Worth noting for this clone: The junction differs from germline at one of its ends, possibly a read error. The chain uses TRBV7-7 and TRBJ2-1; 8 positions match TRBD1. This CDR3 region has 15 residues. The germline CDR1 and CDR2 sequences are SSHAT and FNYEAQ (reference sequence). CDR3 bases: TGTGCTAGCAGCTTGGGCAGGGGGCGCCACAATGAGCAGTTCTTC. Its protein is CASSLGRGRHNEQFF.